This TCR beta chain was sequenced during a study of T-cell reconstitution after alpha-beta-depleted transplantation in children. After removal of 1 base from V and 9 bases from J, the junction contained 12 bases not matched to a gene. The length of the CDR3 is 16 residues. The germline V gene encodes CDR1 SGHDT and CDR2 YYEEEE. A library of TCRbeta sequences, prepared with unique molecular identifiers, was generated. MiXCR, applied by TCRdb to the PCR reads, yields one record per CDR3 protein. The data show approximately 400,000 distinct CDR3 sequences, about a tenth seen once. This clonotype was counted a few times.

This sequence originates from a human donor who donated a stem cell graft to a child with acute myeloid leukemia. V is TRBV5-6 and J is TRBJ2-1, with 8 bases matching TRBD2. This specimen was PBMCs from the stem cell graft donor, taken from the stem cell graft. The CDR3 is CASSLSQRLATREQFF. The CDR3 nucleotides are TGTGCCAGCAGCTTGTCGCAAAGACTAGCGACACGTGAGCAGTTCTTC.